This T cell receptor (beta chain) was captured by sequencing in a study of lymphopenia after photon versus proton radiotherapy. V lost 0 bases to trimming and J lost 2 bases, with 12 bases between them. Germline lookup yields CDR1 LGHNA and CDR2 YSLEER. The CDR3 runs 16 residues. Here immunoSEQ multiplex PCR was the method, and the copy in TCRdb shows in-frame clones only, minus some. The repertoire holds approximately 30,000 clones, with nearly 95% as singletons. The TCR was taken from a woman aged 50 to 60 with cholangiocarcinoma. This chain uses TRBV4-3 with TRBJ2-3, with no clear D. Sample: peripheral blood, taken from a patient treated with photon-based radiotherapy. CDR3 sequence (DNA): TGCGCCAGCAGCCAAGATGGAACGGGTCTCACAGATACGCAGTATTTT. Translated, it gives CASSQDGTGLTDTQYF.